The 22 T cell receptor beta chains listed next were all sequenced from one sample in a study of Ad26.COV2.S vaccination and SARS-CoV-2 variants. Noted treatment: over 15 received Ad26.COV2.S at low or high dose, single or two shots; about 5 received placebo; per-sample allocation not given. At day 63 after the first vaccine or placebo injection, samples were drawn. Method: immunoSEQ multiplex PCR; TCRdb's copy keeps in-frame clones and lacks some. Counted here are about 240,000 clones, approximately 87% occurring once; the ten biggest clones make up about 10%. The sequenced sample was peripheral blood, obtained in a trial of Ad26.COV2.S vaccine versus placebo. All receptors come from a person between 18 and 60 years old who received the Ad26.COV2.S COVID-19 vaccine or a placebo.

This clone turned up a few times. This chain uses TRBV6-2 or TRBV6-3 with TRBJ1-1; D remains unclear. Trimming took 5 bases from V and 6 from J, leaving 19 bases between them. In germline, CDR1 is MNHEY, CDR2 SVGEGT. This CDR3 has 15 amino acids. The CDR3 coding sequence is TGTGCCAGCAGTACTACGGGTCGTAAATTCCCTGAAGCTTTCTTT. It codes for CASSTTGRKFPEAFF.

Concerning this clone itself: Other DNA sequences in the sample encode the same CDR3. This rearrangement joins TRBV18 to TRBJ1-2; D is perhaps TRBD1 (6 bases). The CDR3 spans 18 residues. In germline, CDR1 is KGHSH, CDR2 LQKENI. V was trimmed by 0 bases and J by 2 bases, leaving 19 bases between them. CDR3 DNA: TGTGCCAGCTCACCACCGCGGCGGGGGCTCACCTTAAACTATGGCTACACCTTC. Its translation is CASSPPRRGLTLNYGYTF.

V usage is TRBV27 and J usage is TRBJ2-7, with TRBD1 matching over 9 bases. CDR3 length equals 19 residues. The germline V gene encodes CDR1 MNHEY and CDR2 SMNVEV (reference sequence). V lost 6 bases, J lost 5 bases, and 23 bases stayed unmatched. The CDR3 here is CASSQSPPDRGWAGNEQYF. The CDR3 nucleotides read TGTGCCAGCAGCCAATCACCCCCGGACAGGGGTTGGGCGGGGAACGAGCAGTACTTC.

The chain uses TRBV10-2 and TRBJ2-3; weak D call: TRBD1 (6 bases). V lost 2 bases and J 4 bases, leaving 7 bases between the germline ends. Germline V gives CDR1 WSHSY, CDR2 SAAADI. The CDR3 covers 13 residues. Written as DNA, the CDR3 is TGCGCCAGCAGTGAGGGGGGCCCAGATACGCAGTATTTT. Protein sequence: CASSEGGPDTQYF.

V gene TRBV3-1 (or the pseudogene TRBV3-2) combines with J gene TRBJ2-7; TRBD2 matches 8 bases. V dropped 7 bases and J dropped 0; count of bases not matched to a gene: 8. CDR3 size: 15 residues. Germline V gene lookup returns CDR1 LGHDT and CDR2 YNNKEL (reference sequence). This CDR3 reads CASMEAGEPSYEQYF. CDR3 nucleotides: TGTGCCAGCATGGAAGCGGGGGAGCCCTCCTACGAGCAGTACTTC.

The rearrangement links TRBV9 to TRBJ1-2; TRBD1 matches at 7 bases. The CDR3 totals 15 residues. CDR1 is SGDLS and CDR2 is YYNGEE in the germline V gene. The V segment lost 0 bases and the J segment 3 bases; nucleotides outside the gene matches: 5. CDR3 sequence (DNA): TGTGCCAGCAGCGTAGGGGCTACAGGGGACTATGGCTACACCTTC. This translates into CASSVGATGDYGYTF.

The chain links TRBV24-1 to TRBJ2-1; 12 bases are shared with TRBD2. V shed 7 bases and J 5 bases; nucleotides not matched to a gene: 8. Germline V gene sequence: CDR1 KGHDR, CDR2 SFDVKD. This CDR3 has 16 residues. CDR3 DNA sequence: TGTGCCACCAGCCGGACTAGCGGGGTGGCGGACAATGAGCAGTTCTTC. Residues: CATSRTSGVADNEQFF.

V is TRBV6-4 and J is TRBJ1-2, with unresolved D. Trimming removed 2 bases from V and 4 bases from J, with 8 bases in between. The CDR3 is made up of 13 amino acids. CDR1 is MRHNA and CDR2 is SNTAGT in the germline V gene. CDR3 residues: CASSDGHAYGYTF. The CDR3 nucleotides read TGTGCCAGCAGTGACGGGCATGCCTATGGCTACACCTTC.

The chain combines TRBV6-5 with TRBJ2-7; a weak D match, TRBD2 (5 bases). CDR1 and CDR2 (germline): MNHEY, SVGAGI. This CDR3 spans 15 amino acids. V lost 0 bases and J 3 bases, leaving 12 bases between the germline ends. CDR3 in DNA: TGTGCCAGCAGTTACTCGAGAGGGCCCCTCTACGAGCAGTACTTC. Amino acid sequence: CASSYSRGPLYEQYF.

The V call is TRBV4-2, the J call TRBJ2-3; 10 bases line up with TRBD2. Germline values: CDR1 LGHNA, CDR2 YNFKEQ. J lost 1 base, V lost 0 bases, and 10 bases had no gene match. The CDR3 spans 19 residues. CDR3 amino acids: CASSQDPSGGAPGTDTQYF. The DNA for the CDR3 is TGTGCCAGCAGCCAAGATCCCAGCGGGGGGGCCCCAGGCACAGATACGCAGTATTTT.

As for this clone: Other DNA sequences in this sample translate to the same CDR3. V usage is TRBV7-8 and J usage is TRBJ1-1; tentatively, D is TRBD1 (6 bases). The V end was cut by 5 bases, the J end by 1 base, with 23 bases between. This CDR3 is 18 amino acids long. In germline, CDR1 is SGHVS, CDR2 FQNEAQ. The CDR3 nucleotides read TGTGCCAGCAGCCCCGGGGCCGGGGGGGGCCAAGGGAACACTGAAGCTTTCTTT. This translates into CASSPGAGGGQGNTEAFF.

The chain recombines TRBV25-1 with TRBJ2-7; possibly TRBD2 for D (6 bases). Germline V gene data show CDR1 as MGHDK and CDR2 as SYGVNS. The CDR3 runs to 14 residues. V dropped 1 base and J dropped 1 base, with 8 bases sitting between them. The CDR3 loop reads CASSELEGSYEQYF. In DNA, the CDR3 is TGTGCCAGCAGTGAATTGGAGGGGTCCTACGAGCAGTACTTC.

The chain recombines TRBV29-1 with TRBJ2-1; D uncertain. Germline CDR1 reads SQVTM; CDR2 reads ANQGSEA. The CDR3 is 13 residues long. Trimming left V 6 bases short and J 4 bases short, with 13 bases between. The CDR3 loop is CSVGSGAYNEQFF. CDR3 DNA: TGCAGCGTCGGTTCCGGTGCATACAATGAGCAGTTCTTC.

The chain has TRBV3-1 (or the pseudogene TRBV3-2) and TRBJ2-5, with 12 bases lining up with TRBD2. CDR1 is LGHDT and CDR2 is YNNKEL in the germline V gene (reference sequence). This CDR3 region has 16 residues. The trim removed 1 base at V and 5 bases at J, leaving 5 bases unmatched. CDR3 amino acids: CASSQASGGASETQYF. CDR3 sequence (DNA): TGTGCCAGCAGCCAAGCTAGCGGGGGGGCCTCGGAGACCCAGTACTTC.

V gene TRBV5-1 combines with J gene TRBJ1-3, with 7 bases that match TRBD1. V lost 4 bases, J lost 4 bases, and 8 bases stayed unmatched. The CDR3 is made up of 15 amino acids. The V gene's germline CDR1 is SGHRS and CDR2 YFSETQ. DNA for the CDR3: TGCGCCAGCAGCGTGGACAGGATAAGCGGAAACACCATATATTTT. This encodes CASSVDRISGNTIYF.

The chain is built from TRBV18 and TRBJ2-1; 7 nucleotides match TRBD2. Germline loops: CDR1 KGHSH, CDR2 LQKENI. The CDR3 is made up of 16 amino acids. J was trimmed by 3 bases and V by 6 bases; bases with no gene match: 11. The CDR3 DNA reads TGTGCCAGCTCGGGAACCGGGACTACCATCTACAATGAGCAGTTCTTC. Translated, it gives CASSGTGTTIYNEQFF.

This chain links TRBV4-2 with TRBJ2-2; 7 bases fit TRBD1. Germline assignment: CDR1 LGHNA and CDR2 YNFKEQ. The J segment lost 6 bases and the V segment lost 0 bases, leaving 4 bases of the junction unmatched. CDR3 length: 15 residues. In DNA form, the CDR3 reads TGTGCCAGCAGCCAAGATACCCAGGGGGCCGGGGAGCTGTTTTTT. As protein: CASSQDTQGAGELFF.

This sequence joins TRBV4-3 and TRBJ2-1, with D perhaps matching TRBD1 or TRBD2 (5 bases each). The CDR3 covers 15 residues. The germline CDR1 and CDR2 sequences are LGHNA and YSLEER. The V end was cut by 0 bases, the J end by 8 bases, with 14 bases between. The CDR3 sequence is CASSQDGASSDEQFF. The CDR3 region has the DNA TGCGCCAGCAGCCAAGACGGGGCCTCGTCCGATGAGCAGTTCTTC.

V and J are TRBV5-1 and TRBJ2-7; D gene ambiguous. Germline assignment: CDR1 SGHRS and CDR2 YFSETQ. Deletions cut 0 bases from V and 6 bases from J, with 10 bases between. The CDR3 loop spans 13 amino acids. The CDR3 DNA is TGCGCCAGCAGCTTGGTCGGGCACCTCGAGCAGTACTTC. It specifies CASSLVGHLEQYF.

V and J are TRBV6-6 and TRBJ1-2; TRBD1 might be the D (6 bases). V was trimmed by 2 bases and J by 0 bases, leaving 10 bases between them. Germline V CDR1 and CDR2: MNHNY, SVGAGI (reference sequence). The CDR3 is 15 amino acids. This CDR3 reads CASSYTGKANYGYTF. CDR3 in DNA: TGTGCCAGCAGTTACACAGGGAAAGCTAACTATGGCTACACCTTC.

The chain recombines TRBV5-6 with TRBJ1-5, with a tentative D call TRBD1 (5 bases). V was clipped by 0 bases and J by 7 bases, with 14 bases between them. CDR1 and CDR2 from the germline V gene are SGHDT and YYEEEE. This CDR3 has 15 residues. In DNA, the CDR3 is TGTGCCAGCAGCTTGGCGGGGGGATTGGAGCAGCCCCAGCATTTT. It encodes CASSLAGGLEQPQHF.

The CDR3 is CASSTADSGNQPQHF. CDR3 sequence (DNA): TGTGCCAGCAGTACAGCGGACAGTGGCAATCAGCCCCAGCATTTT. The rearrangement uses TRBV6-5 and TRBJ1-5, with D possibly TRBD1 on 6 matching bases. This CDR3 has 15 residues. Germline lookup yields CDR1 MNHEY and CDR2 SVGAGI. Trimming left V 5 bases short and J 2 bases short, with 13 bases between.